One and the same sample provided the 15 T cell receptor beta chains below, sequenced in a study of T cells in Graves' hyperthyroidism and ophthalmopathy. The CDR3 regions of TCR beta were amplified from RNA transcripts. An initial round of RT-PCR targeting the TCR CDR3 relied on the HTBI primer set. MiXCR was run by TCRdb on the multiplex PCR reads, yielding one entry per CDR3 protein. The profile shows approximately 330,000 distinct CDR3 sequences, 18% of them singletons. The sequencing sample was made of blood. All receptors come from a woman aged 50 to 60 with Graves' hyperthyroidism.

Only a few counts were recorded for this clonotype. This chain links TRBV6-1 with TRBJ1-1; D is uncertain. With 8 bases removed from V and 0 bases from J, the gap between germline ends came to 10 bases. Germline CDR1 and CDR2: MNHNS and SASEGT. This CDR3 contains 13 residues. CDR3 bases: TGTGCCAGCTTTGATTATCTGAACACTGAAGCTTTCTTT. Residues: CASFDYLNTEAFF.

The rearrangement joins TRBV6-2 or TRBV6-3 to TRBJ2-2, with 11 bases fitting TRBD2. Germline V lookup: CDR1 MNHEY, CDR2 SVGEGT. The CDR3 totals 17 residues. Germline trimming cut 4 bases from V and 4 bases from J; bases unmatched to any gene: 8. The CDR3 bases are TGTGCCAGCAGTTCATCTCTAGCGGGGGGCGGCACCGGGGAGCTGTTTTTT. It translates to CASSSSLAGGGTGELFF.

This clonotype was counted ten times or more. The chain uses TRBV10-3 and TRBJ2-7; 10 bases are shared with TRBD2. The CDR3 runs to 15 residues. Germline V lookup: CDR1 ENHRY, CDR2 SYGVKD. V lost 10 bases, J lost 4 bases, and 13 bases stayed unmatched. The CDR3 DNA reads TGTGCCACCAGCGGCCATAGCGGGAGGCAATACGAGCAGTACTTC. It yields the protein CATSGHSGRQYEQYF.

This clonotype showed up many times. This chain uses TRBV12-3 or TRBV12-4 with TRBJ1-2, with 8 bases fitting TRBD1. CDR3 length: 13 residues. The J segment lost 3 bases and the V segment lost 6 bases, leaving 3 bases of the junction unmatched. The CDR3 DNA sequence: TGTGCCAGCAGCGACAGGGGATACTATGGCTACACCTTC. Protein: CASSDRGYYGYTF.

This clonotype was seen many times. V gene TRBV5-1 combines with J gene TRBJ1-1; 7 nucleotides line up with TRBD1. CDR1 is SGHRS, CDR2 YFSETQ, per germline. The CDR3 spans 14 residues. With 4 bases clipped from V and 0 bases from J, the junction kept 3 bases outside the gene matches. CDR3 sequence reads: CASSTTGMNTEAFF. In DNA, the CDR3 is TGCGCCAGCAGCACGACAGGGATGAACACTGAAGCTTTCTTT.

This clonotype has ten or more counts. CDR3 protein: CASSVQRESDTQYF. The CDR3 nucleotides are TGTGCCAGCAGTGTCCAGCGGGAGTCAGATACGCAGTATTTT. The V call is TRBV2, the J call TRBJ2-3; 8 bases are a match to TRBD2. Germline V gene data show CDR1 as SNHLY and CDR2 as FYNNEI. This CDR3 has 14 residues. Trimming cost V 4 bases and J 4 bases; bases outside gene matches: 4.

This clonotype was counted between two and nine times. The genes are TRBV5-1 and TRBJ2-7; D possibly corresponds to TRBD1 (6 bases). V was shortened by 3 bases and J by 6 bases, with 13 bases between the two germline ends. CDR3 length: 13 residues. The V gene's germline CDR1 is SGHRS and CDR2 YFSETQ. The CDR3 DNA reads TGCGCCAGCAGCTCAAGACAGGCGGGCGAGCAGTACTTC. It codes for CASSSRQAGEQYF.

The sample holds a few counts of this clonotype. The chain recombines TRBV28 with TRBJ2-7; TRBD2 is a possible D gene (6 bases). Germline CDR1 is MDHEN and CDR2 is SYDVKM. The CDR3 length is 15 residues. The ends were cut back, 4 bases at V and 6 bases at J, with 19 bases in the middle. CDR3: CASSSRDGSLSEQYF. The CDR3 nucleotides are TGTGCCAGCAGTTCCCGGGACGGGAGTTTATCCGAGCAGTACTTC. Full variable domain (outside the CDR3, taken from reference TRBV28 and TRBJ2-7): DVKVTQSSRYLVKRTGEKVFLECVQDMDHENMFWYRQDPGLGLRLIYFSYDVKMKEKGDIPEGYSVSREKKERFSLILESASTNQTSMYLCASSSRDGSLSEQYFGPGTRLTVT.

Concerning this clonotype: Sequence at one end of the junction differs from germline and may be a read error. CDR3 amino acids: CGARPTGAATEAFF. CDR3 DNA sequence: TGCGGTGCTAGACCAACAGGGGCCGCCACTGAAGCTTTCTTT. The chain joins TRBV20-1 to TRBJ1-1, with 7 bases aligning to TRBD1. The CDR3 sequence is 14 residues long. Germline V CDR1 and CDR2: DFQATT, SNEGSKA (reference sequence).

This clonotype occurred many times. The chain links TRBV27 to TRBJ2-1, with 8 bases aligning to TRBD2. V dropped 2 bases and J dropped 5; count of bases not matched to a gene: 11. Germline CDR1 MNHEY, CDR2 SMNVEV (reference sequence). This CDR3 has 17 amino acids. The CDR3 loop is CASSLIQAGGANNEQFF. The DNA of the CDR3 is TGTGCCAGCAGTTTAATTCAGGCGGGAGGAGCCAACAATGAGCAGTTCTTC.

This clonotype was recorded at least ten times. The chain is built from TRBV11-2 and TRBJ1-1; D unclear. The CDR3 consists of 12 residues. Germline V lookup: CDR1 SGHAT, CDR2 FQNNGV. V lost 1 base and J 11 bases, leaving 11 bases between the germline ends. CDR3 residues: CASSLGTPWAFF. CDR3 sequence (DNA): TGTGCCAGCAGCTTAGGCACCCCGTGGGCTTTCTTT.

Remarks on this clonotype: This may stem from a read error, because a much larger clone lies one nucleotide away. This rearrangement joins TRBV19 to TRBJ2-3; 11 positions match TRBD1. The CDR3 is 13 amino acids. The trim removed 8 bases at V and 4 bases at J, leaving 2 bases unmatched. The germline V gene encodes CDR1 LNHDA and CDR2 SQIVND (reference sequence). In DNA, the CDR3 is TGTGCCAGTGGGACAGGGGGGGCAGATACGCAGTATTTT. It is translated as CASGTGGADTQYF.

The rearrangement joins TRBV19 to TRBJ2-5; the D is unclear. This CDR3 region has 15 residues. Germline V gene sequence: CDR1 LNHDA, CDR2 SQIVND (reference sequence). V was cut by 4 bases and J by 1 base, with 13 bases left in between. CDR3 coding DNA: TGTGCCAGTAGTACTCGTGGTGTTTTCCAAGAGACCCAGTACTTC. This codes for CASSTRGVFQETQYF.

This clonotype was observed at least ten times. V usage is TRBV27 and J usage is TRBJ1-5, with a tentative D call TRBD1 (5 bases). Germline CDR1 and CDR2: MNHEY and SMNVEV (reference sequence). The CDR3 covers 18 residues. V lost 7 bases to trimming and J lost 5 bases, with 27 bases between them. CDR3 coding DNA: TGTGCCAGCAAAGTTAGAGTCGGAGGACGGGACTCCGATCAGCCCCAGCATTTT. It codes for CASKVRVGGRDSDQPQHF.

This clonotype was observed many times. The chain combines TRBV30 with TRBJ2-5; 10 bases line up with TRBD2. The CDR3 consists of 15 residues. V shed 1 base and J 3 bases; nucleotides not matched to a gene: 5. The germline V gene has CDR1 GTSNPN and CDR2 SVGIG (reference sequence). Written as DNA, the CDR3 is TGTGCCTGGAGTGCCAGCGGGAGGGCCGAAGAGACCCAGTACTTC. Residues: CAWSASGRAEETQYF. The full variable domain, in which reference TRBV30 and TRBJ2-5 provide the parts outside the CDR3, is SQTIHQWPATLVQPVGSPLSLECTVEGTSNPNLYWYRQAAGRGLQLLFYSVGIGQISSEVPQNLSASRPQDRQFILSSKKLLLSDSGFYLCAWSASGRAEETQYFGPGTRLLVL.